These T cell receptor beta chains were read from a single sample in a study of response to subunit inactivated influenza vaccine. TCRdb analysed the RT-PCR reads with MiXCR anew, one entry per CDR3 protein. Of fewer than 600,000 distinct CDR3 sequences detected, around 7.7% appear once; the ten largest clones hold around 13%. Source: PBMCs from blood, taken approximately 25 months after vaccination. The receptors were gathered from a man between 50 and 75 years old who received an inactivated influenza vaccine. Each CDR3 is given without its conserved first and last residue.

v_call cdr3_aa
TRBV12-3/TRBV12-4 ASSFGMPDEQF
TRBV12-3/TRBV12-4 ASSLVSGRAF
TRBV19 ASSMEGGATSPLH
TRBV20-1 SAITSGSKYEQY
TRBV7-2 ASSSGLTETQY
TRBV7-9 ASSLSGGLSGAGELF
TRBV19 ASSIKGVQPQH
TRBV3-1 ASSQDPQQETQY
TRBV6-2/TRBV6-3 ASRTDRTMNTGELF
TRBV28 ASSLSSGGETQY
TRBV4-3 ASSTSGPTGPNNEQF
TRBV30 AWNSYNEQF
TRBV29-1 SVEDRAGLRTGELF
TRBV29-1 SVEGLTQETQY
TRBV30 AWSRIHGDIQY
TRBV6-1 ASTLGGGQGAIRPQH
TRBV30 AWSVGSQF
TRBV4-1 ASSQRWQGGETQY
TRBV9 ASSGVGERVPSEQF
TRBV5-1 ASREGQGGQETQY
TRBV20-1 SAKSGLAGEGPYEQY
TRBV6-2/TRBV6-3 ASSYSKVTGELF
TRBV6-2/TRBV6-3 ANMRKGHQPQH
TRBV7-7 ASSTGQESNEQF
TRBV20-1 SARDRVAGGNEQF
TRBV28 ASSDGTGPSGANVLT
TRBV24-1 ATSDASGSSYEQY
TRBV7-2 ASSQLGANTGELF
TRBV15 ATSRDRSYEGPEAF
TRBV12-3/TRBV12-4 ASSLGASVNTGELF
TRBV4-3 ASSQDFSSGELF
TRBV6-1 ACPCGNSAYEQY
TRBV28 ASKGQGHEQY
TRBV20-1 SARSGGPAQETQY
TRBV2 ASSGVTNTGELF
TRBV12-3/TRBV12-4 ASSLYRGEQETQY
TRBV20-1 SAEAPKRGTEAF
TRBV21-1 ASSKAAQTNYGYT
TRBV5-8 ASSLGLAGAYEQF
TRBV6-5 ASTPDHYRQF
TRBV6-5 ASSHEGGYNSPLH
TRBV12-3/TRBV12-4 ASSWDGRNTIY
TRBV6-1 ASNGRDPKGTQY
TRBV6-4 ASSVGHSITDTQY
TRBV20-1 SPTGGLNTEAF
TRBV5-1 ASSLLRGGNGNEQF
TRBV5-1 ASSYTESTDTQY
TRBV4-2 ASSQVGGTRPYEQY
TRBV7-2 ASSGQLAGGLNEQF
TRBV27 ASSGLGGKEQF
TRBV29-1 SVKGTETNTGELF
TRBV12-3/TRBV12-4 ASSQTGTTTDTQY
TRBV20-1 SAETGGRSYEQY
TRBV5-5 ASSSDRGGNNQPQH
TRBV19 ASSTGTSGSPY
TRBV15 ATSDGYEQY